The 27 T cell receptor beta chains presented below share a single source sample, sequenced in a study of blood T cell repertoires in COVID-19. The repertoire was sequenced with immunoSEQ multiplex PCR; TCRdb's copy has only in-frame clones and lacks some. The repertoire consists of 200,000 to 250,000 clones, with roughly 90% occurring once and the leading ten covering around 2.9%. Sequences were obtained from peripheral blood. These receptors were obtained from a woman between 55 and 75 years old with acute or convalescent COVID-19.

The V and J genes are TRBV3-1 (or the pseudogene TRBV3-2) and TRBJ2-3; the match to TRBD2 covers 12 bases. Trimming at V came to 2 bases and at J to 5 bases, leaving 8 bases not matched to a gene. CDR3 size: 17 residues. The germline gives CDR1 LGHDT, CDR2 YNNKEL (reference sequence). CDR3 in amino acids: CASSQILAGGPLDTQYF. The CDR3 bases are TGTGCCAGCAGCCAAATTCTAGCGGGAGGGCCGTTAGATACGCAGTATTTT.

This chain joins TRBV30 and TRBJ1-6, with D perhaps matching TRBD1 (5 bases). Germline CDR1 GTSNPN, CDR2 SVGIG (reference sequence). The CDR3 is 14 amino acids. The V and J ends lost 1 base and 12 bases respectively, with 16 bases between them. The CDR3 region has the DNA TGTGCCTGGAGTGATCAGGGAGGGTTTCAACCCCTCCACTTT. Protein: CAWSDQGGFQPLHF.

The J gene is TRBJ2-7, the V gene TRBV11-2; no firm D call. The CDR3 length is 14 residues. Germline V lookup: CDR1 SGHAT, CDR2 FQNNGV. The germline V and J ends were trimmed by 1 base and 3 bases, with 10 bases remaining between them. CDR3 protein: CASSLGRGRYEQYF. In nucleotides, the CDR3 is TGTGCCAGCAGCTTAGGGCGAGGCCGCTACGAGCAGTACTTC. The full variable domain, rest sourced from reference TRBV11-2 and TRBJ2-7, is EAGVAQSPRYKIIEKRQSVAFWCNPISGHATLYWYQQILGQGPKLLIQFQNNGVVDDSQLPKDRFSAERLKGVDSTLKIQPAKLEDSAVYLCASSLGRGRYEQYFGPGTRLTVT.

The J gene is TRBJ2-3, the V gene TRBV5-4; 8 bases are shared with TRBD1. This CDR3 spans 16 amino acids. V lost 4 bases, J lost 0 bases, and 7 bases stayed unmatched. CDR1 and CDR2 from the germline V gene are SGHNT and YYREEE (reference sequence). CDR3 sequence reads: CASSPGTGSSTDTQYF. In DNA, the CDR3 is TGTGCCAGCAGCCCCGGGACAGGCTCTAGCACAGATACGCAGTATTTT.

This chain joins TRBV28 and TRBJ1-1; 8 positions agree with TRBD1. The CDR3 runs to 14 residues. Germline V lookup: CDR1 MDHEN, CDR2 SYDVKM. Trimming removed 6 bases from V and 1 base from J; junction bases left unmatched: 4. The CDR3 sequence is CASRTGGWNTEAFF. DNA for the CDR3: TGTGCCAGCAGAACAGGGGGATGGAACACTGAAGCTTTCTTT.

The chain couples TRBV28 to TRBJ2-5; D might be TRBD2 (6 bases). V lost 2 bases to trimming and J lost 5 bases, with 9 bases between them. From germline, CDR1 is MDHEN and CDR2 SYDVKM. The length of the CDR3 is 13 residues. The CDR3, as DNA: TGTGCCAGCAGTTTAGGAGGGAGGGAGACCCAGTACTTC. Its protein is CASSLGGRETQYF.

This rearrangement joins TRBV7-9 to TRBJ1-5, with a tentative D call TRBD1 (5 bases). Between the trimmed V and J ends, which lost 4 bases and 3 bases, there was a span of 10 bases. CDR3 length: 14 residues. CDR1 and CDR2 from the germline V gene are SEHNR and FQNEAQ (reference sequence). The CDR3 DNA reads TGTGCCAGCAGCTCAACAGGTGCCAATCAGCCCCAGCATTTT. Translated: CASSSTGANQPQHF.

The chain links TRBV10-1 to TRBJ2-7; TRBD1 might be the D (6 bases). There are 18 residues in the CDR3. CDR1 is WNHNN, CDR2 SYGVQD, per germline (reference sequence). The ends were cut back, 4 bases at V and 0 bases at J, with 22 bases in the middle. The CDR3 DNA reads as TGCGCCAGCAGTGTCCCGGGTTTGGGGGCGTGGAGCTCCTACGAGCAGTACTTC. Protein sequence: CASSVPGLGAWSSYEQYF.

The chain recombines TRBV2 with TRBJ1-1, with D unresolved. CDR1 is SNHLY, CDR2 FYNNEI, per germline. This CDR3 has 13 amino acids. Trimming cost V 4 bases and J 5 bases, with 11 bases left between them. CDR3 in amino acids: CASSANSETEAFF. Here the CDR3 DNA reads TGTGCCAGCAGTGCCAACAGTGAGACTGAAGCTTTCTTT.

V usage is TRBV19 and J usage is TRBJ2-7; D not certain. There are 13 residues in the CDR3. The ends were cut back, 0 bases at V and 6 bases at J, with 9 bases in the middle. Per germline, CDR1 LNHDA and CDR2 SQIVND (reference sequence). The DNA for the CDR3 is TGTGCCAGTAGTATAGATAGTACGGTCGAGCAGTACTTC. Its translation is CASSIDSTVEQYF.

The chain is built from TRBV10-1 and TRBJ2-7, with 7 bases lining up with TRBD2. The CDR3 loop spans 11 amino acids. Germline CDR1 reads WNHNN; CDR2 reads SYGVQD (reference sequence). The J segment lost 7 bases and the V segment lost 5 bases, leaving 2 bases of the junction unmatched. The CDR3 spells CASSRGGEQYF. DNA for the CDR3: TGCGCCAGCAGTCGCGGGGGAGAGCAGTACTTC.

The CDR3 protein is CASSFTLAGGLNTGELFF. The DNA of the CDR3 is TGTGCCAGCAGCTTTACATTAGCGGGGGGTCTGAACACCGGGGAGCTGTTTTTT. The chain recombines TRBV7-9 with TRBJ2-2, with 10 bases that match TRBD2. CDR3 size: 18 residues. The junction had 8 bases not matched to a gene; V was cut back by 3 bases and J by 1 base. CDR1 and CDR2 from the germline V gene are SEHNR and FQNEAQ (reference sequence).

The chain couples TRBV30 to TRBJ2-5; 7 positions agree with TRBD1. J gave up 5 bases and V 1 base, and 4 bases lay outside the gene matches. This CDR3 contains 13 residues. Germline CDR1 GTSNPN, CDR2 SVGIG (reference sequence). DNA of the CDR3: TGTGCCTGGAGTGGACAGGGCCACGAGACCCAGTACTTC. This gives the protein CAWSGQGHETQYF.

This chain connects TRBV6-1 to TRBJ1-1; maybe TRBD1 (6 bases). The CDR3 is 18 amino acids. Germline loops: CDR1 MNHNS, CDR2 SASEGT. With 2 bases removed from V and 3 bases from J, the gap between germline ends came to 22 bases. Written as DNA, the CDR3 is TGTGCCAGCAGTGAACAGGGGCCCGTTGTTTGGGGCCACACTGAAGCTTTCTTT. It translates to CASSEQGPVVWGHTEAFF.

This chain connects TRBV11-2 to TRBJ1-5; the D is unclear. This CDR3 spans 15 amino acids. In germline, CDR1 is SGHAT, CDR2 FQNNGV. V was shortened by 0 bases and J by 4 bases, with 10 bases between the two germline ends. The CDR3 nucleotides read TGTGCCAGCAGCTTAGAGCCAGGCCCAAATCAGCCCCAGCATTTT. This gives the protein CASSLEPGPNQPQHF. Combining the CDR3 with reference TRBV11-2 and TRBJ1-5 gives the whole variable domain EAGVAQSPRYKIIEKRQSVAFWCNPISGHATLYWYQQILGQGPKLLIQFQNNGVVDDSQLPKDRFSAERLKGVDSTLKIQPAKLEDSAVYLCASSLEPGPNQPQHFGDGTRLSIL.

This clone was detected many times. The rearrangement links TRBV9 to TRBJ2-1; a possible D gene is TRBD2 (7 bases). Trimming removed 3 bases from V and 5 bases from J, with 15 bases in between. The germline V gene has CDR1 SGDLS and CDR2 YYNGEE. The CDR3 has 15 amino acids. Here the CDR3 reads CASSARLAGDNEQFF. In DNA, the CDR3 is TGTGCCAGCAGCGCTCGACTAGCAGGGGACAATGAGCAGTTCTTC.

The genes are TRBV24-1 and TRBJ2-3, with D maybe TRBD2 (6 bases). The germline V and J ends were trimmed by 6 bases and 6 bases, with 15 bases remaining between them. Germline V gene sequence: CDR1 KGHDR, CDR2 SFDVKD. CDR3 length: 14 amino acids. CDR3 protein: CATSPTAGSDTQYF. CDR3 coding DNA: TGTGCCACCAGTCCCACGGCGGGGTCGGATACGCAGTATTTT.

This chain uses TRBV7-6 with TRBJ2-2; a possible D gene is TRBD2 (7 bases). Per the germline V gene, CDR1 is SGHVS and CDR2 is FNYEAQ. V was cut by 0 bases and J by 6 bases, with 17 bases left in between. The CDR3 has 17 residues. Here the CDR3 reads CASSLAGASGNSGELFF. DNA for the CDR3: TGTGCCAGCAGCTTAGCGGGGGCTAGCGGAAATTCCGGGGAGCTGTTTTTT.

For this clone: One end of the junction is discordant with germline, which a read error may explain. The rearrangement uses TRBV3-1 (or the pseudogene TRBV3-2) and TRBJ2-5; 8 bases agree with TRBD2. The CDR3 totals 14 residues. Germline-derived CDR1 and CDR2 are LGHDT and YNNKEL (reference sequence). This chain's CDR3 is CATSGRGGSKTQYF. The CDR3 DNA is TGTGCCACCAGCGGTCGCGGGGGGTCGAAGACCCAGTACTTC.

This clone showed up just a few times. The V gene is TRBV7-8, the J gene TRBJ1-1; 10 nucleotides line up with TRBD1. Germline V gene lookup returns CDR1 SGHVS and CDR2 FQNEAQ. J gave up 1 base and V 5 bases, and 7 bases lay outside the gene matches. The CDR3 covers 16 residues. CDR3 nucleotides: TGTGCCAGCAGCCCCCGGGACAGGGGATCGAACACTGAAGCTTTCTTT. It encodes CASSPRDRGSNTEAFF.

This clone was detected ten times or more. The gene calls are TRBV5-1 and TRBJ1-4, with D hard to call. The CDR3 extends over 14 amino acids. Germline CDR1 is SGHRS and CDR2 is YFSETQ. V shed 4 bases and J shed 8 bases, with 15 bases lying between them. The chain's CDR3 is CASSPGGHLEKLFF. DNA of the CDR3: TGCGCCAGCAGCCCCGGTGGGCATCTGGAAAAACTGTTTTTT.

The chain is built from TRBV5-1 and TRBJ2-7, with TRBD2 matching 7 bases. Germline CDR1 and CDR2: SGHRS and YFSETQ. Trimming cost V 5 bases and J 4 bases; bases outside gene matches: 9. This CDR3 is 14 amino acids long. Here the CDR3 reads CASRSGTRDYEQYF. CDR3 in DNA: TGCGCCAGCAGAAGCGGGACTCGGGATTACGAGCAGTACTTC.

This rearrangement joins TRBV18 to TRBJ1-1, with D hard to call. Trimming took 6 bases from V and 4 from J, leaving 15 bases between them. The germline V gene has CDR1 KGHSH and CDR2 LQKENI. This CDR3 contains 14 residues. DNA for the CDR3: TGTGCCAGCTCTCCGGGATCCAGTACCACTGAAGCTTTCTTT. Translating gives CASSPGSSTTEAFF.

The chain is built from TRBV18 and TRBJ2-7, with D unresolved. Between the trimmed V and J ends, which lost 3 bases and 1 base, there was a span of 10 bases. The CDR3 runs 14 residues. Germline V gene lookup returns CDR1 KGHSH and CDR2 LQKENI. The CDR3 here is CASSPLLASYEQYF. The CDR3 nucleotides are TGTGCCAGCTCACCCCTTTTGGCTTCCTACGAGCAGTACTTC.

V usage is TRBV19 and J usage is TRBJ1-2; 8 positions match TRBD1. Germline trimming cut 0 bases from V and 0 bases from J; bases unmatched to any gene: 6. This CDR3 is 17 amino acids long. Germline V gene data show CDR1 as LNHDA and CDR2 as SQIVND (reference sequence). The DNA of the CDR3 is TGTGCCAGTAGTATAGATCTTACGACAGGGGCTAACTATGGCTACACCTTC. Translated, it gives CASSIDLTTGANYGYTF.

The chain joins TRBV6-6 to TRBJ2-3; 7 nucleotides agree with TRBD2. V lost 7 bases, J lost 2 bases, and 9 bases stayed unmatched. This CDR3 has 15 amino acids. Germline V CDR1 and CDR2: MNHNY, SVGAGI (reference sequence). CDR3 nucleotide sequence: TGTGCCAGCACTCTAGCGGTAAAACCCACAGATACGCAGTATTTT. It yields the protein CASTLAVKPTDTQYF.

For this clone: Germline and junction disagree at one end, which may indicate a read error. The chain recombines TRBV19 with TRBJ2-1, with 8 nucleotides matching TRBD2. The V gene's germline CDR1 is LNHDA and CDR2 SQIVND (reference sequence). The CDR3 runs 14 residues. In DNA, the CDR3 is TGCGCAACCCGGGTAGCGGGGAGATACAATGAGCAGTTCTTC. This translates into CATRVAGRYNEQFF.